One TCR beta chain is described in this entry. Antigen unknown. Sequencing depth was up to 500,000 reads per sample. Repertoires were generated with immunoSEQ multiplex PCR, while TCRdb's copy carries only in-frame clones and drops some. The table lists 40,000 to 60,000 clones, about 79% of them singletons, with less than 4.5% in the top ten. During colonoscopy, one to two rectal pinch biopsies were collected. No immunosuppressive drugs were given to ulcerative colitis patients before diagnostic colonoscopy. This sample is part of a study of pediatric ulcerative colitis. The overall study: Fewer than ten patients showed pancolitis and two showed left-sided colitis. Study observations and caveats: Acute severe colitis showed lower rectal diversity from clonal expansions.

Sequenced sample: gut tissue. This receptor was identified in a girl aged 10 to 17 with moderate ulcerative colitis.

In DNA form, the CDR3 reads TGTGCCAGCAGCGTAGGCCCAGGGGAACCCTACGAGCAGTACTTC. This translates into CASSVGPGEPYEQYF. This rearrangement joins TRBV9 to TRBJ2-7; the D gene is possibly TRBD1 (6 bases). This CDR3 region has 15 residues. The germline V gene has CDR1 SGDLS and CDR2 YYNGEE. The V gene lost 0 bases and the J gene lost 2 bases, with 12 bases spanning the gap.